This paragraph reports one T cell receptor beta chain. The antigen is undetermined. The junction departs from germline at one end; a sequencing error may be responsible. The CDR3 spans 13 residues. Germline loops: CDR1 KGHSH, CDR2 LQKENI. This specimen belongs to a study of blood T cells in healthy people across ages. General study results and limits: Donor CMV status was unknown, possibly confounding expanded clonotype changes. With unsorted PBMCs, a conclusive comparison of naive versus antigen-experienced cells was not possible.

Then a second PCR, running about 6 to 12 cycles, was carried out with a sample-barcoded 5' primer and a J-beta primer mix. The yield of each sample was at least 2.5 million CDR3-containing paired-end reads. TCRdb analysed the 5' RACE reads with MiXCR anew, one entry per CDR3 protein. The table lists about 770,000 distinct CDR3 sequences, approximately 44% of them singletons. This clonotype originated in a man aged 60 to 75 in good health. V is TRBV18 and J is TRBJ2-1; D is unresolved. Sequencing was carried out using blood. CDR3 loop: CASSPPVVDEQFF. CDR3 sequence (DNA): TGTGCCAGCTCACCACCGGTTGTGGATGAGCAGTTCTTT.